This section outlines one T cell receptor beta chain sequence together with its context. This specimen comes from a study of blood T cell repertoires in COVID-19. Trimming cost V 4 bases and J 1 base, with 8 bases left between them. This CDR3 is 14 amino acids long. Germline V gene data show CDR1 as MNHEY and CDR2 as SVGAGI. Sequencing used immunoSEQ multiplex PCR; TCRdb keeps in-frame clones, though not all of them. The sample has about 140,000 clones; around nine tenths are singletons. The specimen sequenced was peripheral blood. The receptor was isolated from a human donor in a cohort sampled during active COVID-19. The V gene is TRBV6-5, the J gene TRBJ2-1; D possibly corresponds to TRBD2 (6 bases). In DNA form, the CDR3 reads TGTGCCAGCAGTTGGAGGGAATCCTACAATGAGCAGTTCTTC. Residues: CASSWRESYNEQFF.